This is a list of T cell receptor beta chains from one sample in a study of shared clonotypes between healthy human individuals. Profiling relied on immunoSEQ multiplex PCR, and the TCRdb table lists in-frame clones only, not all of them. The sample consists of about 1.1 million clones, 60% to 85% of them appearing once. Material: memory CD4+ T cells from PBMCs. All receptors come from a man younger than 35 in good health. Some clones in this sample may be carry-over from other donors' samples. The CDR3 runs from the conserved cysteine through the conserved F or W. The order of the fields is V gene, clone size, J gene, CDR3 protein. Clone size is given for some rows only: seen once, a few or many times, or a class if the clone is expanded.

TRBV25-1	.	TRBJ1-5	CASSEFGTASNQPQHF
TRBV5-1	once	TRBJ2-3	CASSLAKNTDTQYF
TRBV18	.	TRBJ2-7	CASSPLPPMTSNSYEQYF
TRBV5-1	.	TRBJ2-2	CASSLDGTGDTGELFF
TRBV15	.	TRBJ1-4	CATSSPRAGLATNEKLFF
TRBV5-4	.	TRBJ2-2	CASSLFAGNTGELFF
TRBV6-1	.	TRBJ2-7	CASSEHGTFHGFASYEQYF
TRBV7-2	.	TRBJ2-3	CASSLEASGREQYF
TRBV7-2	.	TRBJ2-1	CASSLGRNEQFF
TRBV5-1	.	TRBJ1-4	CASSPGPNEKLFF
TRBV6-1	.	TRBJ1-5	CASSEEVPHSNQPQHF
TRBV7-3	.	TRBJ2-3	CASSLKLAGGPDTQYF
TRBV7-9	.	TRBJ2-7	CASGSSGLPYEQYF
TRBV19	.	TRBJ2-1	CASSIRGTYNEQFF
TRBV13	.	TRBJ2-6	CASSYQGASSGANVLTF
TRBV6-1	few	TRBJ1-2	CASSEVVRGRGGYTF
TRBV9	.	TRBJ2-7	CASSVAGIRGYEQYF
TRBV28	.	TRBJ2-1	CASSATEAHSYNEQFF
TRBV11-2	.	TRBJ2-5	CASSLVSYLRENQETQYF
TRBV7-2	.	TRBJ1-5	CASSLVGSVGNQPQHF
TRBV2	.	TRBJ1-3	CASSEVGTVGNTIYF
TRBV18	.	TRBJ2-7	CASSPQGGGYEQYF
TRBV18	once	TRBJ1-5	CASSPSLGNQPQHF
TRBV27	few	TRBJ2-2	CASSRITGELFF
TRBV28	.	TRBJ1-1	CASRRDGLNTEAFF
TRBV7-2	.	TRBJ2-1	CASSSPTLGAREQFF
TRBV19	.	TRBJ2-7	CASSNHRVSYEQYF
TRBV25-1	.	TRBJ2-7	CASCRFVATYEQYF
TRBV6-5	many	TRBJ2-3	CASSYGRFGTQYF
TRBV5-1	.	TRBJ1-3	CASSLDGDRRVGNTIYF
TRBV5-6	once	TRBJ2-7	CASSFVGGRGYEQYF
TRBV5-1	.	TRBJ2-7	CASRPTSGRTYEQYF